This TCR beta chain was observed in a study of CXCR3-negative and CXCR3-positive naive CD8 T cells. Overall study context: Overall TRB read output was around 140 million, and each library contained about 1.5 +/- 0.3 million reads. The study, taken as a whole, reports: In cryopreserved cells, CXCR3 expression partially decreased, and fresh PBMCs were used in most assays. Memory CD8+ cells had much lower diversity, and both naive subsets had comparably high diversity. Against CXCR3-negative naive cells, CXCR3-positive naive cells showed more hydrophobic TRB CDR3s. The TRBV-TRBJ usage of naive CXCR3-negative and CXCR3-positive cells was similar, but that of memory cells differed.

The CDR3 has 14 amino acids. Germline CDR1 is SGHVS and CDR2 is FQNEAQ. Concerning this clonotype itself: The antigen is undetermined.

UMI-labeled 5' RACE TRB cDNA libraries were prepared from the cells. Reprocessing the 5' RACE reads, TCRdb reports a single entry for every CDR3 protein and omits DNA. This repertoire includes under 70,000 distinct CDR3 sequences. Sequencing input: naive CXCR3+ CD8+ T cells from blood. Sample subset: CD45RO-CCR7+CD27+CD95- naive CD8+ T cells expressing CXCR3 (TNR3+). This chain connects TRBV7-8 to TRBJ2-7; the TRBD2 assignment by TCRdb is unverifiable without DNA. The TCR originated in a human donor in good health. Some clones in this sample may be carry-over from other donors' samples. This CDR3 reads CASSSMGGSYEQYF.